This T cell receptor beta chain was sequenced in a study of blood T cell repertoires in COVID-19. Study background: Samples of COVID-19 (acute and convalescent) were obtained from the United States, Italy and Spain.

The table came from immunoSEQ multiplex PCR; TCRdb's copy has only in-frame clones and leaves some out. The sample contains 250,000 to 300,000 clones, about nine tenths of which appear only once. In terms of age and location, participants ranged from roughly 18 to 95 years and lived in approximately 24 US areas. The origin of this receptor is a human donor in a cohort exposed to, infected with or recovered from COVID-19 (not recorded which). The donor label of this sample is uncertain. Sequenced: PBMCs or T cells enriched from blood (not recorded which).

CDR3 DNA sequence: TGTGCCATCAGTGAGACTCGGGACTCCCAGGATGAGCAGTTCTTC. It specifies CAISETRDSQDEQFF. This chain uses TRBV10-3 with TRBJ2-1; D is perhaps TRBD2 (6 bases). Germline CDR1 ENHRY, CDR2 SYGVKD. V lost 2 bases and J lost 8, with 16 bases in between. CDR3 size: 15 residues.